This T cell receptor beta chain was identified in a study of cytomegalovirus exposure and HLA in healthy donors. The study ran its PCR with 60 Vbeta and 13 Jbeta primers. Produced via immunoSEQ multiplex PCR; TCRdb's table is partial and in-frame only. The specimen's table records about 120,000 clones. This TCR was sampled from a middle-aged man in good health and CMV-seropositive. Sequencing was done on a sample of PBMCs.

CDR3 nucleotides: TGTGCCAGCAGCTCCGCCGGGACAGGGCAGGGTTTGTTTTTT. It translates to CASSSAGTGQGLFF. J is TRBJ1-4 and V is TRBV7-8, with 9 bases matching TRBD1. CDR1 is SGHVS, CDR2 FQNEAQ, per germline. The ends lost 4 bases at V and 15 bases at J; junction bases unmatched: 12. The CDR3 totals 14 residues.